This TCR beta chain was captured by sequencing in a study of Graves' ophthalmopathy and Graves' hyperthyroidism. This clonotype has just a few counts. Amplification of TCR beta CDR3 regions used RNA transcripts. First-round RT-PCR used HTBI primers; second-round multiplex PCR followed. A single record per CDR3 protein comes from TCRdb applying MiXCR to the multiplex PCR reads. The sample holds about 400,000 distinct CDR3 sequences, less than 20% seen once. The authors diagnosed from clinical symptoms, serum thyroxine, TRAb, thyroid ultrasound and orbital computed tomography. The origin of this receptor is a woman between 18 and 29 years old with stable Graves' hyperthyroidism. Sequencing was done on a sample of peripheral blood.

The CDR3 region is CASSPAAGQGNEQYF. The CDR3 DNA is TGTGCCAGCAGCCCGGCGGCAGGGCAGGGGAACGAGCAGTACTTC. This chain uses TRBV5-5 with TRBJ2-7; a possible D gene is TRBD1 (6 bases). The V end was cut by 4 bases, the J end by 5 bases, with 19 bases between. Germline V gene sequence: CDR1 SGHKS, CDR2 YYEKEE (reference sequence). This CDR3 comprises 15 residues.